The text below deals with one T cell receptor (beta chain). Its antigen remains unknown. Both 60 Vbeta primers and 13 Jbeta primers went into the PCR. The repertoire was sequenced with immunoSEQ multiplex PCR; TCRdb's copy has only in-frame clones and lacks some. The repertoire holds under 150,000 clones, with around 77% as singletons. This record belongs to a study of cytomegalovirus exposure and HLA in healthy donors. Overall study findings and caveats: Cytomegalovirus association was assigned to approximately 160 TCR beta chains. Reported results showed that the classifier diagnosed cytomegalovirus status with high specificity and sensitivity.

This sequence was found in a woman aged 25 to 39 in good health and CMV-seropositive. The material sequenced was PBMCs.

The CDR3 sequence: CASSVDRGSNFDEKLFF. DNA for the CDR3: TGCGCCAGCAGCGTTGACAGGGGGTCCAATTTTGATGAAAAACTGTTTTTT. The chain employs TRBV5-1 and TRBJ1-4; 9 bases match TRBD1. J was trimmed by 6 bases and V by 4 bases; bases with no gene match: 13. CDR3 length: 17 residues. CDR1 and CDR2 (germline): SGHRS, YFSETQ.